Presented here are 10 T cell receptor beta chains from one specimen sequenced in a study of blood T cell repertoires in COVID-19. Assay: immunoSEQ multiplex PCR; the TCRdb copy retains only in-frame clones and omits some. The sample lists about 220,000 clones, roughly four fifths occurring once. Specimen: PBMCs or T cells enriched from blood (not recorded which). The receptors originated from a woman in her fifties or sixties who had recovered from COVID-19.

This chain connects TRBV27 to TRBJ2-7; 10 bases fit TRBD1. J was trimmed by 3 bases and V by 6 bases; bases with no gene match: 14. In germline, CDR1 is MNHEY, CDR2 SMNVEV (reference sequence). The CDR3 is made up of 17 amino acids. CDR3 region: CASRPGQGFLARYEQYF. Written as DNA, the CDR3 is TGTGCCAGCAGGCCGGGACAGGGGTTCTTAGCGCGCTACGAGCAGTACTTC.

V is TRBV30 and J is TRBJ2-7; 8 nucleotides match TRBD1. J gave up 6 bases and V 1 base, and 8 bases lay outside the gene matches. The CDR3 extends over 14 amino acids. The V gene's germline CDR1 is GTSNPN and CDR2 SVGIG (reference sequence). The CDR3 is CAWSGGQGVGEQYF. The DNA of the CDR3 is TGTGCCTGGAGTGGAGGACAGGGAGTAGGCGAGCAGTACTTC.

The V call is TRBV29-1, the J call TRBJ1-1; tentatively, D is TRBD1 (6 bases). This CDR3 contains 11 residues. Germline loops: CDR1 SQVTM, CDR2 ANQGSEA. V was pared by 6 bases and J by 9 bases, with 14 bases between. CDR3 nucleotides: TGCAGCGTAACCGGCGGGGGGCAAGCTTTCTTT. This codes for CSVTGGGQAFF.

The V call is TRBV5-1, the J call TRBJ1-2; 9 bases align to TRBD1. CDR1 SGHRS and CDR2 YFSETQ come from the germline V gene. This CDR3 contains 17 residues. V shed 7 bases, J shed 4 bases, and the junction held 17 bases outside the gene matches. As DNA, the CDR3 is TGCGCCAGCTCGCCCCTCATTCCGGGACAGGGCGGCTATGGCTACACCTTC. It specifies CASSPLIPGQGGYGYTF.

Written as DNA, the CDR3 is TGTGCCAGCTCCCGACCGGGTTCGACAGTCCTCTCCTACAATGAGCAGTTCTTC. Protein sequence: CASSRPGSTVLSYNEQFF. The V gene is TRBV18, the J gene TRBJ2-1, with D possibly matching TRBD1 (5 bases). The CDR3 sequence is 18 residues long. CDR1 and CDR2 (germline): KGHSH, LQKENI. The V gene lost 6 bases and the J gene lost 0 bases, with 21 bases spanning the gap. Based on the CDR3 plus reference TRBV18 and TRBJ2-1, the full variable domain is NAGVMQNPRHLVRRRGQEARLRCSPMKGHSHVYWYRQLPEEGLKFMVYLQKENIIDESGMPKERFSAEFPKEGPSILRIQQVVRGDSAAYFCASSRPGSTVLSYNEQFFGPGTRLTVL.

This clone was counted a single time. The chain employs TRBV4-1 and TRBJ1-1, with no clear D. Trimming removed 1 base at V and 8 bases at J, with 14 bases between. The CDR3 loop spans 14 amino acids. CDR1 and CDR2 (germline): MGHRA, YSYEKL. The DNA for the CDR3 is TGCGCCAGCAGCCAAGGTCGAGGGATTGGAGAAGCTTTCTTT. Encoded protein: CASSQGRGIGEAFF.

V and J are TRBV2 and TRBJ1-4, with a weak D call TRBD1 (5 bases). Deletions cut 0 bases from V and 7 bases from J, with 21 bases between. The length of the CDR3 is 18 residues. Germline V gene lookup returns CDR1 SNHLY and CDR2 FYNNEI. CDR3 region: CASSEAVNRALGGEKLFF. CDR3 sequence (DNA): TGTGCCAGCAGTGAAGCGGTAAACCGGGCCTTGGGGGGTGAAAAACTGTTTTTT.

J is TRBJ2-5 and V is TRBV5-1; 13 bases map to TRBD2. This CDR3 spans 16 amino acids. Germline-derived CDR1 and CDR2 are SGHRS and YFSETQ. Unmatched junction bases numbered 7, after V lost 3 bases and J lost 5 bases. The CDR3 DNA reads TGCGCCAGCAGCTCCGGACTAGCGGGAGCAGAGGAGACCCAGTACTTC. Translated: CASSSGLAGAEETQYF.

The chain recombines TRBV2 with TRBJ1-6; TRBD1 matches at 8 bases. Germline values: CDR1 SNHLY, CDR2 FYNNEI. This CDR3 region has 15 residues. Trimming at V came to 5 bases and at J to 5 bases, leaving 5 bases not matched to a gene. The chain's CDR3 is CASSRQGLDNSPLHF. The CDR3 nucleotides read TGTGCCAGCAGTCGACAGGGGCTCGATAATTCACCCCTCCACTTT.

This rearrangement joins TRBV14 to TRBJ1-1, with D unresolved. CDR3 size: 14 residues. Germline assignment: CDR1 SGHDN and CDR2 FVKESK. Trimming removed 2 bases from V and 2 bases from J, with 9 bases in between. This CDR3 reads CASSQSLGNTEAFF. CDR3 nucleotide sequence: TGTGCCAGCAGCCAAAGTCTAGGAAACACTGAAGCTTTCTTT.